This T cell receptor (beta chain) was documented in a study of T cells in Graves' hyperthyroidism and ophthalmopathy. RNA transcripts yielded amplified TCR beta CDR3 regions. First-round RT-PCR targeting the TCR CDR3 was performed with the HTBI primer set. Using its own MiXCR run on the multiplex PCR reads, TCRdb lists one record per CDR3 protein. The data show around 660,000 distinct CDR3 sequences, 45% seen once. Study conclusions and caveats: A 13 V-J model separated ophthalmopathy from stable hyperthyroidism. Most thyroid clonotypes with frequency above 0.001 were detected in blood. Progression to ophthalmopathy was predicted a median of 6.5 months early.

For this clonotype: The antigen is unknown.

This receptor was identified in an adult man with Graves' disease, either hyperthyroidism or ophthalmopathy (not recorded which). Sequencing was done on a sample of peripheral blood or thyroid tissue (not recorded which).

Here the CDR3 reads CASSLASGTAYEQYF. DNA of the CDR3: TGTGCCAGTAGCCTCGCCTCCGGGACAGCCTACGAGCAGTACTTC. The chain links TRBV10-3 to TRBJ2-7; 7 nucleotides match TRBD1. The CDR3 sequence is 15 residues long. The V gene's germline CDR1 is ENHRY and CDR2 SYGVKD. Losses at the gene ends were 10 bases for V and 2 bases for J; bases not matched to a gene: 14.